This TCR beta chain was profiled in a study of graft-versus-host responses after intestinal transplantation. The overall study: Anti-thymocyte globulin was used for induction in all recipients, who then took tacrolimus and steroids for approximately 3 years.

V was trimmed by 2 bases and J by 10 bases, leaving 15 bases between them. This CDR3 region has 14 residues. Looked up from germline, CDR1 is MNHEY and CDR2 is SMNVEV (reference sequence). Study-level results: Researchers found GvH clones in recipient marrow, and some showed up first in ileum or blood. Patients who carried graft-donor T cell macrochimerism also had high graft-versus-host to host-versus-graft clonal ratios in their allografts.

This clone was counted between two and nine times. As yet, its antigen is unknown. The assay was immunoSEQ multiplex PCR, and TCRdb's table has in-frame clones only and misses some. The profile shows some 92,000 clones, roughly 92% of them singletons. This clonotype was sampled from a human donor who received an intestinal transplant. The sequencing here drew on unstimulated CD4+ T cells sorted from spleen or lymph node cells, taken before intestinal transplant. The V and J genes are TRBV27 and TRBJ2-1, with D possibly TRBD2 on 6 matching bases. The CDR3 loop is CASSLLGRREEQFF. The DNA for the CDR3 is TGTGCCAGCAGTTTACTGGGCCGGAGGGAGGAGCAGTTCTTC.